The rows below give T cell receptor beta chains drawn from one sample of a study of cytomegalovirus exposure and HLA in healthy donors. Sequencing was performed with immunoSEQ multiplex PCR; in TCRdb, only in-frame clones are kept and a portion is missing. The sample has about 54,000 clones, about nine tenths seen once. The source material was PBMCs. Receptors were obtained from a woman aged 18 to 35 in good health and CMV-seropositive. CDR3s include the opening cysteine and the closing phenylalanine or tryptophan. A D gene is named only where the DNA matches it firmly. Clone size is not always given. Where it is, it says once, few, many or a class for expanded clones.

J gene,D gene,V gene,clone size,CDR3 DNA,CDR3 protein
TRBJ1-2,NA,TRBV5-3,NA,TGTGCCAGAAGCTGGCGGGGACCGAACTATGGCTACACCTTC,CARSWRGPNYGYTF
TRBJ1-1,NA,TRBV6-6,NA,TGTGCCAGCAGCGCGACAGGATATACTGAAGCTTTCTTT,CASSATGYTEAFF
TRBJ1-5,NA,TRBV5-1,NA,TGCGCCAGCAGCTTCGGACAGAGAGATGATCAGCCCCAGCATTTT,CASSFGQRDDQPQHF
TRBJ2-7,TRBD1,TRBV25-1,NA,TGTGCCAGCAGTGGAGACAGGGTCATGGGGCACGAGCAGTACTTC,CASSGDRVMGHEQYF
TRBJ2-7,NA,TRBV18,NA,TGTGCCAGCTCACCACGGGGCCTAGGGGTTAACGAGCAGTACTTC,CASSPRGLGVNEQYF
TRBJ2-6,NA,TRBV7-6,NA,TGTGCCAGCAGCCCTACCCCCCAAGGACAGAGCTCTGGGGCCAACGTCCTGACTTTC,CASSPTPQGQSSGANVLTF
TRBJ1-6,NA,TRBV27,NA,TGTGCCAGCAGCAACAGAGTGAACTCACCCCTCCACTTT,CASSNRVNSPLHF
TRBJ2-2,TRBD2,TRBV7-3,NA,TGTGCCAGCAGCCCCGGGACTAGCGGGGGGGCAACCGGGGAGCTGTTTTTT,CASSPGTSGGATGELFF
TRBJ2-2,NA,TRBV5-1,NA,TGCGCCAGCAGCTCGGGCCGGGACACCAACACCGGGGAGCTGTTTTTT,CASSSGRDTNTGELFF
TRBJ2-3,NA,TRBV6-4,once,TGTGCCAGCAGTGATGCGGCTGCCTCAGGCACAGATACGCAGTATTTT,CASSDAAASGTDTQYF
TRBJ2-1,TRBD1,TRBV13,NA,TGTGCCAGCAGCGCTAGACAGGGGAAATGGAACAATGAGCAGTTCTTC,CASSARQGKWNNEQFF
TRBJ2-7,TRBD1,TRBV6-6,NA,TGTGCCAGCAGTTACTCGTGGACAGGCTACGAGCAGTACTTC,CASSYSWTGYEQYF
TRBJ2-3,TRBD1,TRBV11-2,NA,TGTGCCAGCAGCTTAGGCCGGACAGGTCTCACAGATACGCAGTATTTT,CASSLGRTGLTDTQYF
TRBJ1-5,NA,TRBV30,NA,TGTGCCTGGAGTGCGACAACCTCCAATCAGCCCCAGCATTTT,CAWSATTSNQPQHF
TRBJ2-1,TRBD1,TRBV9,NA,TGTGCCAGCAGCCGTAGGGACAGGGACGGCAATGAGCAGTTCTTC,CASSRRDRDGNEQFF
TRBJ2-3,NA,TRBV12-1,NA,TGTGCCAGCAGTCTCCGGGGAAGCGGGGGTTTCGCAGATACGCAGTATTTT,CASSLRGSGGFADTQYF
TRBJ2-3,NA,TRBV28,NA,TGTGCCAGCAGTTTAGGGAGAGCCACAGATACGCAGTATTTT,CASSLGRATDTQYF
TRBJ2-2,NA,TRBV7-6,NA,TGTGCCAGCAGCTTAGTCGGGGAGAACACCGGGGAGCTGTTTTTT,CASSLVGENTGELFF
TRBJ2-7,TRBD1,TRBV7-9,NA,TGTGCCAGCAGCTCCCCGGGACAGGGAGCCTACGAGCAGTACTTC,CASSSPGQGAYEQYF
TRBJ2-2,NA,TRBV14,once,TGTGCCAGCAGTACTACCCGGTACACCGGGGAGCTGTTTTTT,CASSTTRYTGELFF
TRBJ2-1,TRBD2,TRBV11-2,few,TGTGCCAGCAGCTTAGATAGCGGGTCCTACAATGAGCAGTTCTTC,CASSLDSGSYNEQFF
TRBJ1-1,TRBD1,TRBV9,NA,TGTGCCAGCAGTGAACAGGGGATTCCTGGACCTAACACTGAAGCTTTCTTT,CASSEQGIPGPNTEAFF
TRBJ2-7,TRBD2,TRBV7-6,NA,TGTGCCAGCAGCTTAGGCGGGGGATACGAGCAGTACTTC,CASSLGGGYEQYF
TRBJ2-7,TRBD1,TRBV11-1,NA,TGTGCCAGCAGCTTAGGGACAGGGGGCCACGAGCAGTACTTC,CASSLGTGGHEQYF
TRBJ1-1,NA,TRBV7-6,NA,TGTGCCAGCAGCTTCGGTCTGCCGAACACTGAAGCTTTCTTT,CASSFGLPNTEAFF
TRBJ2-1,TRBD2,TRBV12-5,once,TGTGCTAGTGGTTTTGGACTAGCGGGGGGGTATGAGCAGTTCTTC,CASGFGLAGGYEQFF
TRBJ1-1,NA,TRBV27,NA,TGTGCCAGCAGTTTCTTACAGGGTGAAGCTTTCTTT,CASSFLQGEAFF
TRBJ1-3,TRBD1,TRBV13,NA,TGTGCCAGCAGCTTAGGCCCAGGGGGCAAGTCGGGAAACACCATATATTTT,CASSLGPGGKSGNTIYF
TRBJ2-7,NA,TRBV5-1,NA,TGCGCCAGCAGCTTGGATCAGGGGGGCTCCTACGAGCAGTACTTC,CASSLDQGGSYEQYF
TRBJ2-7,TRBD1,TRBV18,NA,TGTGCCAGCTCACTGGACAGGGGGGTTCACGAGCAGTACTTC,CASSLDRGVHEQYF
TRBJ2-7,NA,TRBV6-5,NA,TGTGCCAGCAGTTACAGCGGACAGCAGGGGCAGTACTTC,CASSYSGQQGQYF
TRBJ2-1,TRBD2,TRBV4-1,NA,TGCGCCAGCAGCCTACTAGCGGGCTTGCCAAATGAGCAGTTCTTC,CASSLLAGLPNEQFF
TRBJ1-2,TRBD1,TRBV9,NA,TGTGCCAGCAGCGTAGGCGCAGGGGGCTATGGCTACACCTTC,CASSVGAGGYGYTF
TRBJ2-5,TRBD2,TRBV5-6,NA,TGTGCCAGCAGTTTAGCGGGGAGGGAGACCCAGTACTTC,CASSLAGRETQYF
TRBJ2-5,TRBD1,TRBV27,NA,TGTGCCAGCAGTATTGACAGGGGGCAAGAGACCCAGTACTTC,CASSIDRGQETQYF
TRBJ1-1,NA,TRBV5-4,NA,TGTGCCAGCAGCCAACCGGGACACACGAACACTGAAGCTTTCTTT,CASSQPGHTNTEAFF
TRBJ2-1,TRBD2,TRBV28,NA,TGTGCCAGCAGCCCGACTAGCGGGGGTTCCTACAATGAGCAGTTCTTC,CASSPTSGGSYNEQFF
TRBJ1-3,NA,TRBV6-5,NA,TGTGCCAGCAGTTACTCTCGGGACTCTGGAAACACCATATATTTT,CASSYSRDSGNTIYF
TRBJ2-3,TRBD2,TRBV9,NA,TGTGCCAGCAGCGGTTGTAGCGGGGGGACTTGCACAGATACGCAGTATTTT,CASSGCSGGTCTDTQYF
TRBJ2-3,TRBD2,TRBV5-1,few,TGCGCCAGCTGGAAGGGGGCGGGGGGGCACACAGATACGCAGTATTTT,CASWKGAGGHTDTQYF
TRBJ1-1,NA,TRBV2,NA,TGTGCCAGCAGCATCGGGGTGAACACTGAAGCTTTCTTT,CASSIGVNTEAFF
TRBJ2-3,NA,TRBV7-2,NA,TGTGCCAGCAGCTTGAGACAGGTCGGGGATACGCAGTATTTT,CASSLRQVGDTQYF
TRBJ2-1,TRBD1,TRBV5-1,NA,TGCGCCAGCAGCTTGGAGGGACAGGGGGCGAACAATGAGCAGTTCTTC,CASSLEGQGANNEQFF
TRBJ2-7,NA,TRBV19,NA,TGTGCCAGTAGTATAGGGGGCCGCACCTACGAGCAGTACTTC,CASSIGGRTYEQYF
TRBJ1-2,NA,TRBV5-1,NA,TGCGCCAGCAGCTCGACAGATGTCGGCTACACCTTC,CASSSTDVGYTF
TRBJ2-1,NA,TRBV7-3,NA,TGTGCCAGCAGCCCCCTCCTACTTAGCTCCTACAATGAGCAGTTCTTC,CASSPLLLSSYNEQFF
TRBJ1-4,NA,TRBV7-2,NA,TGTGCCAGCAGCTTAGTGGGCCAGGGTAGGGGGAATGAAAAACTGTTTTTT,CASSLVGQGRGNEKLFF
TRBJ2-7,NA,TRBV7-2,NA,TGTGCCAGCAGCTTATCGCCAGGCATCGGCTACGAGCAGTACTTC,CASSLSPGIGYEQYF
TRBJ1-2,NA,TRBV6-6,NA,TGTGCCAGCAGTTCCCCTGACCAAGGCAGAGGCTATGGCTACACCTTC,CASSSPDQGRGYGYTF
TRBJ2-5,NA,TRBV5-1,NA,TGCGCCAGCAGCTTGGGACCCAGGGGGGACCAAGAGACCCAGTACTTC,CASSLGPRGDQETQYF
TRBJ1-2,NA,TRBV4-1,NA,TGCGCCAGCAGCCAAGATCAGGACAGCTCGGGCTATGGCTACACCTTC,CASSQDQDSSGYGYTF
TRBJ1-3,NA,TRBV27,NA,TGTGCCAGCAGTTACAACGGGGGAGTTGGAAACACCATATATTTT,CASSYNGGVGNTIYF
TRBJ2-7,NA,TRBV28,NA,TGTGCCAGCAGGCCCTTGGGGGCGCGTGAGCAGTACTTC,CASRPLGAREQYF